These T cell receptor beta chains were read from a single sample in a study of cytotoxic CD8 clonotypes in ibrutinib-treated CLL. Profiled with immunoSEQ multiplex PCR; TCRdb holds only in-frame clones, not every one. The data contain roughly 14,000 clones, roughly 70% of them seen just once; the ten biggest clones take up about 5.5%. The specimen comprised PBMCs, sampled before ibrutinib treatment. The receptors originated from a human donor with chronic lymphocytic leukemia. CDR3s leave out the opening cysteine and the closing phenylalanine or tryptophan.

TRBV7-6,TRBJ2-1,ASSGREGPSNEQF
TRBV2,TRBJ2-7,ASSRAGGYREQY
TRBV5-5,TRBJ2-3,ASSLFSPLRDTQY
TRBV2,TRBJ1-2,AIPWGWRYT
TRBV5-4,TRBJ2-1,ASSPQGGDEQF
TRBV19,TRBJ1-2,ASSIAQESSYGYT
TRBV7-2,TRBJ1-2,ASSLDLRT
TRBV5-1,TRBJ2-7,ASSSGLGGSSYEQY
TRBV23-1,TRBJ2-1,ASSQSGGLAASYNEQF
TRBV10-1,TRBJ2-7,ASSGADYEQY
TRBV5-1,TRBJ2-3,ASSSHRDPADTQY
TRBV6-5,TRBJ2-7,ASSRDRRSSYEQY
TRBV30,TRBJ2-7,AWRPGQGYEQY
TRBV7-2,TRBJ2-2,ASSLDGRTNTGELF
TRBV7-3,TRBJ2-2,ASSSPWGTGELF
TRBV19,TRBJ2-7,ASSIGEPYEQY
TRBV4-2,TRBJ2-7,ASSQDRRSYEQY
TRBV7-9,TRBJ2-1,ASSSKPSYNEQF
TRBV6-6,TRBJ1-2,ASHLQGSGYT
TRBV10-3,TRBJ1-1,AISEGWSPTEAF